This T cell receptor beta chain was recorded in a study of T cells expressing NK-cell markers. Turning to the study itself: The study drew TCR beta repertoires from sorted CD3+CD56+NKG2C+, CD3+CD56+NKG2C- and CD3+CD56-NKG2C+ T cells.

Study-level results: Also leading the CD3+CD56-NKG2C+ fraction in a handful of donors were these clonotypes.

Worth noting for this clonotype: Antigen unknown.

Germline V CDR1 and CDR2: LGHNA, YNFKEQ. The CDR3 is 16 residues long. Generation of TCR beta cDNA was performed by 5'RACE template switching incorporating UMIs. TCRdb re-called the 5' RACE reads and catalogs CDR3 proteins one per entry, DNA excluded. The sample totals roughly 5,400 distinct CDR3 sequences. The origin of this receptor is a man between 18 and 29 years old in good health. The sequenced material came from blood T cells: a sorted CD56 or NKG2C T cell subset, CD4+ or CD8+ T cells, or bulk PBMC T cells (not recorded which). This chain joins TRBV4-2 and TRBJ2-6; TCRdb indicates TRBD1, and absent DNA this call remains unverified. CDR3 amino acids: CASSQEGASGANVLTF.